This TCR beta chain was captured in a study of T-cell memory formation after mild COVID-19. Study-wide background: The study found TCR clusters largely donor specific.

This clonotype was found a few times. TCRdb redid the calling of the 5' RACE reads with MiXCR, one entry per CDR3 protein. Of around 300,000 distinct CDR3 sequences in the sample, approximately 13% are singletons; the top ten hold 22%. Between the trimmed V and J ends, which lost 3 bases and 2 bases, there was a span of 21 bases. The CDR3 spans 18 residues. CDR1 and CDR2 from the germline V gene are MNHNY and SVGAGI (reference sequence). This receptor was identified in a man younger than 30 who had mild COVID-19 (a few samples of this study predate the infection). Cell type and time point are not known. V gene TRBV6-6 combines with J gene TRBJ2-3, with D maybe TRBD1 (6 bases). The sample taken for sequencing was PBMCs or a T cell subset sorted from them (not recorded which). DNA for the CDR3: TGTGCCAGCAGTTATAAGGTGGGCAGGGGATCTGACACAGATACGCAGTATTTT. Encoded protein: CASSYKVGRGSDTDTQYF.